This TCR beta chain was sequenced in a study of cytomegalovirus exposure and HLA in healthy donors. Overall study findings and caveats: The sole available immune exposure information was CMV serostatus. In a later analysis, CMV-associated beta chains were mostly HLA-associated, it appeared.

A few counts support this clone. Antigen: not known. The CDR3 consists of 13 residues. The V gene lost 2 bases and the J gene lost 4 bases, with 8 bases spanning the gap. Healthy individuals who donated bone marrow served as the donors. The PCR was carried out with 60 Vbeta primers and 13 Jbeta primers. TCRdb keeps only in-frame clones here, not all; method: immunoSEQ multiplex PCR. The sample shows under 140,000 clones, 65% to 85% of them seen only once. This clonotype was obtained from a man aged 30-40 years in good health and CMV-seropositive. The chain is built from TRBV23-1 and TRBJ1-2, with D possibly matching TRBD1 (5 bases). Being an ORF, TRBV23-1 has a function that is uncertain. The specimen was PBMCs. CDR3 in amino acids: CASSQGGGYGYTF. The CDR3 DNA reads TGCGCCAGCAGTCAAGGGGGGGGCTATGGCTACACCTTC.